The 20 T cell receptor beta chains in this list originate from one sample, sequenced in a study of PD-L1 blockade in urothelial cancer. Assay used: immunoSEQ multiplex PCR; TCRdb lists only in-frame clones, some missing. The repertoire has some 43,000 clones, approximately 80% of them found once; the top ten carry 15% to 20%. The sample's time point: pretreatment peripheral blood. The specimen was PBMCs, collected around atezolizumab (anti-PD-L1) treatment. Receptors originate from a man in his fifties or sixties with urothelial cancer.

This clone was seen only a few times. The CDR3 sequence: CASRQYNEQFF. Written as DNA, the CDR3 is TGTGCCAGCAGACAGTACAATGAGCAGTTCTTC. The chain couples TRBV6-5 to TRBJ2-1; D remains unclear. In germline, CDR1 is MNHEY, CDR2 SVGAGI. CDR3 length equals 11 residues. The germline V and J ends were trimmed by 6 bases and 4 bases, with 4 bases remaining between them.

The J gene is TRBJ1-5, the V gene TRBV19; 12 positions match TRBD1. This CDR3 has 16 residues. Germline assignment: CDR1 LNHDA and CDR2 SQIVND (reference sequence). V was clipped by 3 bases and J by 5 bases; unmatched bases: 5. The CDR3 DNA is TGTGCCAGTAGTATTCTGGGGACAGGGGGCGATCAGCCCCAGCATTTT. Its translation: CASSILGTGGDQPQHF.

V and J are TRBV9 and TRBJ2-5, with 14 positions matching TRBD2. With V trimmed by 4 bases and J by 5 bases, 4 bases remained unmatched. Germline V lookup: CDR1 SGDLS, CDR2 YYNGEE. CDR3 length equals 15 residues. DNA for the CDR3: TGTGCCAGCAGCCCGGGACTAGCGGGAGAGGAGACCCAGTACTTC. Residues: CASSPGLAGEETQYF.

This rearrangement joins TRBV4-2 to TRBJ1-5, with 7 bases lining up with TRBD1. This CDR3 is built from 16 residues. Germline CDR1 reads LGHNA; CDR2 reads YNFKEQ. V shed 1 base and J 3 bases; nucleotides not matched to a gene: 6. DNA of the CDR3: TGTGCCAGCAGCCAAGCCGGGACAGCCGCCAATCAGCCCCAGCATTTT. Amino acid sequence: CASSQAGTAANQPQHF.

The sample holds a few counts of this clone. CDR3 sequence reads: CASSLRGQGSNQPQHF. The CDR3 nucleotides are TGTGCCAGCAGCTTAAGGGGACAGGGAAGCAATCAGCCCCAGCATTTT. The V call is TRBV5-4, the J call TRBJ1-5; the match to TRBD1 covers 9 bases. V shed 2 bases and J 1 base; nucleotides not matched to a gene: 4. The CDR3 runs 16 residues. The V gene's germline CDR1 is SGHNT and CDR2 YYREEE (reference sequence).

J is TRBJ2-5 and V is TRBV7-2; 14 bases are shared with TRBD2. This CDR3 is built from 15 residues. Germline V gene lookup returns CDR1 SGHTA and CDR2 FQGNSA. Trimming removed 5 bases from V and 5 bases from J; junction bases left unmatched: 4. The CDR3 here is CASSARLAGGETQYF. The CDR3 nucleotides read TGTGCCAGCAGCGCCAGACTAGCGGGGGGGGAGACCCAGTACTTC.

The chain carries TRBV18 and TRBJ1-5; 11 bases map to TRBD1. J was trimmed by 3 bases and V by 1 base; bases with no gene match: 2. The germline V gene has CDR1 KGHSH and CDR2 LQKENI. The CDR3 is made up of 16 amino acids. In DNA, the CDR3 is TGTGCCAGCTCACCACTAGGACAGGGGGCCAATCAGCCCCAGCATTTT. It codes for CASSPLGQGANQPQHF.

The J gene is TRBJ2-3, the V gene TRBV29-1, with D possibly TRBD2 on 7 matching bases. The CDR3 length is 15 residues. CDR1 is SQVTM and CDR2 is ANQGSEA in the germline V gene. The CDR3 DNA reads TGCAGTCTAAAGCCGGGGGGCCTATTCACAGATACGCAGTATTTT. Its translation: CSLKPGGLFTDTQYF.

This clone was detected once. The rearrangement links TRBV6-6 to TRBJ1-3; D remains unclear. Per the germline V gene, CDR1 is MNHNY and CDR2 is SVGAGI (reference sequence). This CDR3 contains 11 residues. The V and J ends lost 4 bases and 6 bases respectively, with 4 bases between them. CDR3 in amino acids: CASSSKNTIYF. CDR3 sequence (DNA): TGTGCCAGCAGTTCCAAAAACACCATATATTTT.

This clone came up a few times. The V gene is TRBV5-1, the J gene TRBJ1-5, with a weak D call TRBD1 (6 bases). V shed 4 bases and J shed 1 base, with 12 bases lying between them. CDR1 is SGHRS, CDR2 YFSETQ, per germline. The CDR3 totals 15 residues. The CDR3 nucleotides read TGCGCCAGCAGCCCCACGACAGGAAGCAATCAGCCCCAGCATTTT. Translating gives CASSPTTGSNQPQHF.

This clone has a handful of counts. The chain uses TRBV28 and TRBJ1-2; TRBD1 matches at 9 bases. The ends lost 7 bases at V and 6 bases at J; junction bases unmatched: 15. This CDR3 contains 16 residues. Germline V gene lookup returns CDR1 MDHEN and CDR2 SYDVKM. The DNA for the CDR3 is TGTGCCAGCACCGCCCGGGACAGGGAATCGCAGGATGGCTACACCTTC. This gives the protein CASTARDRESQDGYTF.

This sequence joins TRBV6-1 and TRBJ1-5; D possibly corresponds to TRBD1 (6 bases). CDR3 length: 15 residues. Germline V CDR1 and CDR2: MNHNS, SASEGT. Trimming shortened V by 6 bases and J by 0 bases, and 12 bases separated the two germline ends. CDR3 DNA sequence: TGTGCCAGCAGCTCCGGGACAAGTAGCAATCAGCCCCAGCATTTT. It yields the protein CASSSGTSSNQPQHF.

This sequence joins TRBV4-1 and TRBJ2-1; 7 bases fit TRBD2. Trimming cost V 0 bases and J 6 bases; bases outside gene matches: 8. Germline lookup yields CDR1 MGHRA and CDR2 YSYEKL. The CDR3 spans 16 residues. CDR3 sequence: CASSQDLGSGTNEQFF. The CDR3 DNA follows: TGCGCCAGCAGCCAAGATTTAGGGAGCGGGACCAATGAGCAGTTCTTC.

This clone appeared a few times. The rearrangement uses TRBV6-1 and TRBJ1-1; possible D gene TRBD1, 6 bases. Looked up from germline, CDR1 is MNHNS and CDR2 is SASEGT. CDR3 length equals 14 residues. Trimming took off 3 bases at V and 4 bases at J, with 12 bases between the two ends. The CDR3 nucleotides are TGTGCCAGCAGTGATGGGGGCTGGGGCACTGAAGCTTTCTTT. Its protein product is CASSDGGWGTEAFF.

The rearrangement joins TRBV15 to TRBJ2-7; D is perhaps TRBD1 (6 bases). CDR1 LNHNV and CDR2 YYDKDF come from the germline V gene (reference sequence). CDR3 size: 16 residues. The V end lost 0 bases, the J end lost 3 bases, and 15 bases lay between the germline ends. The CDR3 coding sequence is TGTGCCACCAGCAGAGATTTGAGACAGGTCCTCTACGAGCAGTACTTC. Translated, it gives CATSRDLRQVLYEQYF.

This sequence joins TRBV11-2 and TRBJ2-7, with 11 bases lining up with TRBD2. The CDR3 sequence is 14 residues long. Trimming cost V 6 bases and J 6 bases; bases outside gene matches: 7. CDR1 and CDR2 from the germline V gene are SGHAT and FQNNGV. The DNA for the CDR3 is TGTGCCAGCAGGGGCTTAGCGGGAGGGCGCGAGCAGTACTTC. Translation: CASRGLAGGREQYF.

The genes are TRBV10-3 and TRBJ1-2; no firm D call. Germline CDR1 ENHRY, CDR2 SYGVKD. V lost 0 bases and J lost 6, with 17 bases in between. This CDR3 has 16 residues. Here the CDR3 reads CAISESYPPTGNGYTF. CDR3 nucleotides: TGTGCCATCAGTGAGTCCTACCCACCTACGGGGAATGGCTACACCTTC.

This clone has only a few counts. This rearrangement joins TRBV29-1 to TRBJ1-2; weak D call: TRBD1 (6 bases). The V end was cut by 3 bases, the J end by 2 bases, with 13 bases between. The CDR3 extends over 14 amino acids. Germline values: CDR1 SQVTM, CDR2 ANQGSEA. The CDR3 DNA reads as TGCAGCGTTGACTCGGGACACATCAACTATGGCTACACCTTC. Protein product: CSVDSGHINYGYTF.

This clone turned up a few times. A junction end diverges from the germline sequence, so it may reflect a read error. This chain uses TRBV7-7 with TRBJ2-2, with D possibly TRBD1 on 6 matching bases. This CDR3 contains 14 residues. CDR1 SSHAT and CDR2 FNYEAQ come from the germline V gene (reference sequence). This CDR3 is CASSSTQGTGELFF. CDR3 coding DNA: TGTGCTAGCAGCTCTACTCAGGGGACCGGGGAGCTGTTTTTT.

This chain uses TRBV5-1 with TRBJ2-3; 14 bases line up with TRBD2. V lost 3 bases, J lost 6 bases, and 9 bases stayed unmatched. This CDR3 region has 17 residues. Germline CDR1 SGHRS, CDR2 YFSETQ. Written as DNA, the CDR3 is TGCGCCAGCAGCTCCCCGGGACTAGCGGGGGCTAAGGATACGCAGTATTTT. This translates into CASSSPGLAGAKDTQYF.